Given below is one T cell receptor (beta chain) in context. The CDR3 extends over 18 amino acids. Germline loops: CDR1 SGHTA, CDR2 FQGNSA. V lost 0 bases and J lost 4; bases outside the gene matches: 11. The data were taken from a study of blood T cell repertoires in COVID-19. Assay used: immunoSEQ multiplex PCR; TCRdb lists only in-frame clones, some missing. The sample includes approximately 160,000 clones, under 85% seen only once; the top ten take 3.5% to 4.5%. Sequences were obtained from peripheral blood. V and J are TRBV7-2 and TRBJ1-1, with TRBD1 matching over 10 bases. The TCR sequence derives from a woman older than 75 with acute or convalescent COVID-19. The CDR3 is CASSLAPPRQGAGTEAFF. The CDR3 region has the DNA TGTGCCAGCAGCTTAGCCCCCCCACGACAGGGGGCGGGCACTGAAGCTTTCTTT.